The entry that follows covers one T cell receptor (beta chain) sequence. Its antigen remains unknown. The CDR3 loop spans 15 amino acids. V lost 0 bases to trimming and J lost 8 bases, with 15 bases between them. The germline V gene has CDR1 SGHRS and CDR2 YFSETQ. Replicate PCRs run on sorted subsets employed approximately 0.2 ug DNA, around 27,000 T cell genomes. Some clones are missing from TCRdb's copy, which holds only in-frame ones; the method was immunoSEQ multiplex PCR. The table lists hundreds of thousands of clones, under 80% of them singletons. The sample originates from a study of shared clonotypes between healthy human individuals. About the research overall: Donors, aged 18 to 49, were a couple of women and three men.

Investigators divided CD4+ cells into CD45RA+ naive and CD45RA-negative memory subsets. Overall study results and limits: Few donors limited the genetic and exposure-history diversity represented.

V usage is TRBV5-1 and J usage is TRBJ2-1; D not certain. Sequenced input: memory CD4+ T cells sorted from blood. Subset in this sample: CD45RA-negative fraction. The receptor's source is a woman aged 25 to 39 in good health. CDR3 DNA sequence: TGCGCCAGCAGCTTGGCCGGTCAGTTAGTGGATGAGCAGTTCTTC. Its translation is CASSLAGQLVDEQFF.